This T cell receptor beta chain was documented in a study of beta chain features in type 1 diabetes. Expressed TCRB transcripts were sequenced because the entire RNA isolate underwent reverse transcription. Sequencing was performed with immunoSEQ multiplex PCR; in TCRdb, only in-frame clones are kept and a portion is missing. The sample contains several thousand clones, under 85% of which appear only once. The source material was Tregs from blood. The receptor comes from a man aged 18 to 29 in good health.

CDR3 DNA sequence: TGCGCCAGCAGCCAAGCGACCGGGACTAGCGGGGGGTCCTCCTACAATGAGCAGTTCTTC. Translating it yields CASSQATGTSGGSSYNEQFF. The rearrangement links TRBV4-1 to TRBJ2-1; 15 bases fit TRBD2. The V gene's germline CDR1 is MGHRA and CDR2 YSYEKL. CDR3 length: 20 amino acids. The trim removed 1 base at V and 0 bases at J, leaving 7 bases unmatched.